This T cell receptor beta chain was identified during a study of blood T cells in healthy people across ages. Study results and caveats: PBMCs that were unsorted prevented a conclusive naive versus antigen-experienced comparison. Whereas aged donors had fewer naive CD4+ cells, long-lived donors had more of them and higher diversity. Estimates based on one million T cells were treated as lower bounds. Naive T cell percentage showed a strong correlation with TCR beta diversity.

This clonotype was seen a single time. No antigen is known for it. Primed by a sample-barcoded 5' primer and a J-beta primer mix, a second PCR proceeded for about 6 to 11 cycles. One entry per CDR3 protein results from TCRdb running MiXCR on the 5' RACE reads. The repertoire consists of some 880,000 distinct CDR3 sequences, with about 34% occurring once and the leading ten covering over 10%. Germline loops: CDR1 SGHTA, CDR2 FQGNSA. With 5 bases removed from V and 0 bases from J, the gap between germline ends came to 11 bases. There are 15 residues in the CDR3. Sequenced: blood. V gene TRBV7-2 combines with J gene TRBJ2-1; TRBD1 might be the D (6 bases). This TCR was recovered from a man between 18 and 35 years old in good health. DNA of the CDR3: TGTGCCAGCAGCACCGGGACAACCTCCTACAATGAGCAGTTCTTC. Translation gives CASSTGTTSYNEQFF.